These 4 T cell receptor beta chains share one sample of origin, sequenced in a study of blood T cells in healthy people across ages. Alongside a J-beta primer mix, a sample-barcoded 5' primer served in a second PCR lasting about 6 to 11 cycles. MiXCR was run by TCRdb on the 5' RACE reads, yielding one entry per CDR3 protein. The table has roughly 720,000 distinct CDR3 sequences, roughly 50% seen once. Material: blood. The receptor source for this set is a man of 80 years or more in good health.

V is TRBV11-2 and J is TRBJ2-6; no clear D. The ends were cut back, 4 bases at V and 4 bases at J, with 8 bases in the middle. The germline CDR1 and CDR2 sequences are SGHAT and FQNNGV. There are 14 residues in the CDR3. DNA for the CDR3: TGTGCCAGCAGCTCCTCCATGGGGGCCAACGTCCTGACTTTC. Translation gives CASSSSMGANVLTF. Full variable domain (rest looked up from reference TRBV11-2 and TRBJ2-6): EAGVAQSPRYKIIEKRQSVAFWCNPISGHATLYWYQQILGQGPKLLIQFQNNGVVDDSQLPKDRFSAERLKGVDSTLKIQPAKLEDSAVYLCASSSSMGANVLTFGAGSRLTVL.

V and J are TRBV11-2 and TRBJ2-5; D is ambiguous. The germline gives CDR1 SGHAT, CDR2 FQNNGV. V dropped 5 bases and J dropped 5 bases, with 9 bases sitting between them. This CDR3 is 12 amino acids long. The CDR3 DNA follows: TGTGCCAGCAGCGTTAGTTGGGAGACCCAGTACTTC. As protein: CASSVSWETQYF.

DNA for the CDR3: TGTGCCAGCAGACCCGAAGAGGGACTAAGCACAGATACGCAGTATTTT. Its protein product is CASRPEEGLSTDTQYF. J is TRBJ2-3 and V is TRBV2; 7 bases agree with TRBD2. V dropped 6 bases and J dropped 0; count of bases not matched to a gene: 9. Germline CDR1 is SNHLY and CDR2 is FYNNEI. The CDR3 is made up of 16 amino acids.

The chain employs TRBV20-1 and TRBJ2-1; D perhaps matches TRBD1 (6 bases). The V end was cut by 5 bases, the J end by 10 bases, with 15 bases between. There are 12 residues in the CDR3. The germline CDR1 and CDR2 sequences are DFQATT and SNEGSKA (reference sequence). The CDR3 reads CSACPGDAEQFF. Written as DNA, the CDR3 is TGCAGTGCTTGTCCAGGGGACGCGGAGCAGTTCTTC.